This T cell receptor (beta chain) derives from a study of cytomegalovirus exposure and HLA in healthy donors. At the level of the study: The platform used for the 120 or so validation repertoires matched that of the 666 first-cohort repertoires, a later analysis reported.

CDR3 size: 14 residues. CDR1 is MDHEN and CDR2 is SYDVKM in the germline V gene. Points on this clone: Its antigen is as yet unknown. At one of its ends the junction is not consistent with the germline gene, which may arise from a read error.

Clones were sequenced by immunoSEQ multiplex PCR, and TCRdb holds only the in-frame ones, with some missing. The sample contains 300,000 to 400,000 clones, about nine tenths of which appear only once. General study results and limits: Among TCR sequences, most were rare, though some public TCRs appeared in many donors. Within the approximately 110 validation repertoires, first-cohort TCR clusters tended to co-occur, according to a later analysis.

The receptor comes from a woman between 18 and 30 years old in good health and CMV-seronegative. The genes are TRBV28 and TRBJ2-4; maybe TRBD2 (6 bases). The sample comprised PBMCs. Here the CDR3 reads CASSFGGPGRGLGF. The DNA of the CDR3 is TGTGCCAGCAGTTTTGGGGGTCCCGGGAGAGGGCTGGGCTTC.